Presented here are 21 T cell receptor beta chains from one specimen sequenced in a study of Ad26.COV2.S vaccination and SARS-CoV-2 variants. Clones were read by immunoSEQ multiplex PCR, and TCRdb kept only the in-frame ones, dropping some. The table has around 170,000 clones, around 90% seen once. This material consisted of peripheral blood, taken after recovery from COVID-19. The receptor source for this set is a human donor who had recovered from COVID-19.

The chain links TRBV6-5 to TRBJ2-3; D is uncertain. V was trimmed by 6 bases and J by 4 bases, leaving 14 bases between them. This CDR3 is built from 14 residues. Germline loops: CDR1 MNHEY, CDR2 SVGAGI. The CDR3 reads CASRTGGQADTQYF. Written as DNA, the CDR3 is TGTGCCAGCAGAACCGGTGGGCAGGCAGATACGCAGTATTTT.

The chain recombines TRBV19 with TRBJ1-2, with 7 bases aligning to TRBD1. The trim removed 7 bases at V and 4 bases at J, leaving 12 bases unmatched. This CDR3 region has 15 residues. Germline values: CDR1 LNHDA, CDR2 SQIVND (reference sequence). The CDR3 DNA reads TGTGCCAGTACTGAACCCCCCGGGACAGCCTATGGCTACACCTTC. Amino acids: CASTEPPGTAYGYTF.

The genes are TRBV3-1 (or the pseudogene TRBV3-2) and TRBJ2-6, with 7 bases aligning to TRBD1. The V and J ends lost 4 bases and 0 bases, in that order; junction bases with no gene match: 9. CDR1 is LGHDT, CDR2 YNNKEL, per germline (reference sequence). CDR3 length: 18 amino acids. DNA of the CDR3: TGTGCCAGCAGCCCTACCGGGACAGTCAGCTCTGGGGCCAACGTCCTGACTTTC. Translation gives CASSPTGTVSSGANVLTF.

The V and J genes are TRBV7-6 and TRBJ2-3; TRBD2 matches at 9 bases. Trimming at V came to 5 bases and at J to 6 bases, leaving 18 bases not matched to a gene. This CDR3 region has 18 residues. Germline CDR1 SGHVS, CDR2 FNYEAQ. The CDR3 DNA reads TGTGCCAGCAGCCGATCCTCCGGGGGCGGGGGGGCTTCGGATACGCAGTATTTT. It specifies CASSRSSGGGGASDTQYF.

The V call is TRBV7-8, the J call TRBJ2-1; 8 bases align to TRBD2. This CDR3 is 16 amino acids long. CDR1 and CDR2 from the germline V gene are SGHVS and FQNEAQ. The V gene end was trimmed by 2 bases and the J gene end by 1 base; junction bases not matched to a gene: 4. CDR3 DNA: TGTGCCAGCAGCTTATTCGGGGGGGGATCCTACAATGAGCAGTTCTTC. Amino acids: CASSLFGGGSYNEQFF.

The chain links TRBV5-1 to TRBJ1-1, with D perhaps TRBD1 (6 bases). V was clipped by 4 bases and J by 3 bases, with 19 bases between them. The CDR3 extends over 16 amino acids. CDR1 and CDR2 (germline): SGHRS, YFSETQ. In DNA, the CDR3 is TGCGCCAGCAGCCGCGGACAGAAAGGGTTGGACACTGAAGCTTTCTTT. Translation gives CASSRGQKGLDTEAFF. The full variable domain, in which reference TRBV5-1 and TRBJ1-1 provide the parts outside the CDR3, is KAGVTQTPRYLIKTRGQQVTLSCSPISGHRSVSWYQQTPGQGLQFLFEYFSETQRNKGNFPGRFSGRQFSNSRSEMNVSTLELGDSALYLCASSRGQKGLDTEAFFGQGTRLTVV.

The chain employs TRBV5-5 and TRBJ2-2, with TRBD1 matching 8 bases. The length of the CDR3 is 15 residues. V lost 4 bases, J lost 4 bases, and 6 bases stayed unmatched. Germline CDR1 and CDR2: SGHKS and YYEKEE (reference sequence). In nucleotides, the CDR3 is TGTGCCAGCAGCCCGGGACAGGTCCTCACCGGGGAGCTGTTTTTT. As protein: CASSPGQVLTGELFF.

The chain joins TRBV3-1 (or the pseudogene TRBV3-2) to TRBJ1-4; the D gene is possibly TRBD1 (6 bases). Germline V gives CDR1 LGHDT, CDR2 YNNKEL (reference sequence). The V gene lost 1 base and the J gene lost 8 bases, with 14 bases spanning the gap. This CDR3 has 15 residues. CDR3 loop: CASSQGFRGGEKLFF. Written as DNA, the CDR3 is TGTGCCAGCAGCCAAGGGTTCAGGGGAGGAGAAAAACTGTTTTTT.

V gene TRBV5-1 combines with J gene TRBJ1-2; D gene unclear. This CDR3 region has 13 residues. Germline assignment: CDR1 SGHRS and CDR2 YFSETQ. V was cut by 3 bases and J by 4 bases, with 10 bases left in between. CDR3 loop: CASSSREGYGYTF. CDR3 nucleotides: TGCGCCAGCAGCTCGAGGGAGGGCTATGGCTACACCTTC.

This chain joins TRBV7-9 and TRBJ2-5; D gene unclear. This CDR3 has 14 amino acids. Germline V gene lookup returns CDR1 SEHNR and CDR2 FQNEAQ (reference sequence). With 4 bases removed from V and 1 base from J, the gap between germline ends came to 10 bases. CDR3 sequence (DNA): TGTGCCAGCAGCTCCATCAGGCTCCAAGAGACCCAGTACTTC. It yields the protein CASSSIRLQETQYF.

The chain links TRBV5-1 to TRBJ1-2, with D possibly being TRBD1 (5 bases). With 1 base removed from V and 7 bases from J, the gap between germline ends came to 17 bases. The germline gives CDR1 SGHRS, CDR2 YFSETQ. The length of the CDR3 is 15 residues. The CDR3, as DNA: TGCGCCAGCAGCTTGAGTCCCCCAGTTGGGGGTGGCTACACCTTC. Translation gives CASSLSPPVGGGYTF. The variable domain in full, with the rest retrieved from reference TRBV5-1 and TRBJ1-2, is KAGVTQTPRYLIKTRGQQVTLSCSPISGHRSVSWYQQTPGQGLQFLFEYFSETQRNKGNFPGRFSGRQFSNSRSEMNVSTLELGDSALYLCASSLSPPVGGGYTFGSGTRLTVV.

The chain employs TRBV3-1 (or the pseudogene TRBV3-2) and TRBJ2-7; D is possibly TRBD2 (5 bases). V lost 4 bases, J lost 0 bases, and 22 bases lay in between. Per the germline V gene, CDR1 is LGHDT and CDR2 is YNNKEL (reference sequence). The CDR3 runs to 18 residues. CDR3: CASSRESLGLTTSYEQYF. DNA for the CDR3: TGTGCCAGCAGCCGGGAGTCGTTAGGATTGACAACCTCCTACGAGCAGTACTTC.

This clone was counted only a few times. The CDR3 DNA sequence: TGTGCCAGCAGCTTAGGCGCGAGCCGGGGGACAGATACGCAGTATTTT. Translating it yields CASSLGASRGTDTQYF. The chain carries TRBV11-2 and TRBJ2-3, with D possibly matching TRBD2 (6 bases). This CDR3 is built from 16 residues. The germline gives CDR1 SGHAT, CDR2 FQNNGV. The V end lost 1 base, the J end lost 3 bases, and 14 bases lay between the germline ends.

The chain joins TRBV19 to TRBJ2-4; 9 bases line up with TRBD1. Trimming at V came to 6 bases and at J to 12 bases, leaving 9 bases not matched to a gene. Germline loops: CDR1 LNHDA, CDR2 SQIVND (reference sequence). The CDR3 is 13 amino acids. The CDR3 reads CASSLGTGSNQYF. The CDR3 DNA sequence: TGTGCCAGTAGCCTCGGGACAGGGTCCAATCAGTACTTC.

The chain has TRBV2 and TRBJ1-4; D remains unclear. CDR3 length equals 18 residues. In germline, CDR1 is SNHLY, CDR2 FYNNEI. Trimming removed 2 bases at V and 0 bases at J, with 16 bases between. The CDR3, as DNA: TGTGCCAGCAGTGAATCATTCGCCCATTCCTCAACTAATGAAAAACTGTTTTTT. Translating gives CASSESFAHSSTNEKLFF.

This chain uses TRBV6-6 with TRBJ1-2, with D perhaps TRBD1 (6 bases). This CDR3 is 13 amino acids long. The germline CDR1 and CDR2 sequences are MNHNY and SVGAGI (reference sequence). Deletions cut 7 bases from V and 6 bases from J, with 15 bases between. The CDR3 sequence is CASNTQGKNGYTF. The CDR3 DNA reads as TGTGCCAGCAATACTCAGGGGAAGAATGGCTACACCTTC.

The chain couples TRBV2 to TRBJ2-1; no reliable D call. The germline CDR1 and CDR2 sequences are SNHLY and FYNNEI. CDR3 length equals 13 residues. V lost 6 bases, J lost 3 bases, and 9 bases lay in between. CDR3: CASRKDRYNEQFF. CDR3 nucleotide sequence: TGTGCCAGCAGGAAGGATCGCTACAATGAGCAGTTCTTC.

J is TRBJ1-1 and V is TRBV3-1 (or the pseudogene TRBV3-2); 8 bases align to TRBD1. From germline, CDR1 is LGHDT and CDR2 YNNKEL (reference sequence). CDR3 length: 14 residues. Trimming removed 4 bases from V and 4 bases from J; junction bases left unmatched: 5. Here the CDR3 reads CASSPTGGTTEAFF. The CDR3 DNA is TGTGCCAGCAGCCCAACAGGGGGGACCACTGAAGCTTTCTTT.

The V gene is TRBV16, the J gene TRBJ2-7; D not resolved. The CDR3 length is 14 residues. The ends were cut back, 2 bases at V and 5 bases at J, with 13 bases in the middle. Germline V gene data show CDR1 as KGHSY and CDR2 as FQNENV. The CDR3 loop is CASSQQGSGHEQYF. The CDR3 DNA sequence: TGTGCCAGCAGCCAACAAGGGTCGGGCCACGAGCAGTACTTC. Based on the CDR3 plus reference TRBV16 and TRBJ2-7, the full variable domain is GEEVAQTPKHLVRGEGQKAKLYCAPIKGHSYVFWYQQVLKNEFKFLISFQNENVFDETGMPKERFSAKCLPNSPCSLEIQATKLEDSAVYFCASSQQGSGHEQYFGPGTRLTVT.

The chain employs TRBV27 and TRBJ2-1; D is perhaps TRBD1 (6 bases). V gave up 6 bases and J gave up 1 base, with 13 bases separating them. From germline, CDR1 is MNHEY and CDR2 SMNVEV (reference sequence). The CDR3 has 15 residues. CDR3 sequence reads: CASSSTTGSYNEQFF. CDR3 nucleotide sequence: TGTGCCAGCAGCTCCACGACAGGATCCTACAATGAGCAGTTCTTC.

This sequence joins TRBV3-1 (or the pseudogene TRBV3-2) and TRBJ2-5; 7 nucleotides align to TRBD1. The CDR3 is 15 amino acids. J gave up 5 bases and V 5 bases, and 11 bases lay outside the gene matches. Germline V gives CDR1 LGHDT, CDR2 YNNKEL (reference sequence). The CDR3 here is CASSVRGTGSETQYF. As DNA, the CDR3 is TGTGCCAGCAGCGTCAGGGGGACGGGGTCGGAGACCCAGTACTTC.